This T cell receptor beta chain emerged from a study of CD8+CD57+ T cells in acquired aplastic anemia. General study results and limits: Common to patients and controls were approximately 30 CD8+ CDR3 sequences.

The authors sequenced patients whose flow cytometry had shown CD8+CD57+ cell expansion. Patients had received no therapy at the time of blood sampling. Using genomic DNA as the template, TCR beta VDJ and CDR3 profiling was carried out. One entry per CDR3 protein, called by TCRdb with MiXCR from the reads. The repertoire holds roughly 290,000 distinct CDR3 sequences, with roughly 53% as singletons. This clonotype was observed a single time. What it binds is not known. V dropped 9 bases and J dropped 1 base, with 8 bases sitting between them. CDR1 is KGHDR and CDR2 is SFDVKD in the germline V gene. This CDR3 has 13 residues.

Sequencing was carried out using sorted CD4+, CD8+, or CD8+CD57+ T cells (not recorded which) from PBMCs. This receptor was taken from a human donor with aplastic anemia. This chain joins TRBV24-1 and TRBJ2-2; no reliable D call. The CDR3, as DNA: TGTGCCACCGGGCAGGAGAACACCGGGGAGCTGTTTTTT. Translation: CATGQENTGELFF.